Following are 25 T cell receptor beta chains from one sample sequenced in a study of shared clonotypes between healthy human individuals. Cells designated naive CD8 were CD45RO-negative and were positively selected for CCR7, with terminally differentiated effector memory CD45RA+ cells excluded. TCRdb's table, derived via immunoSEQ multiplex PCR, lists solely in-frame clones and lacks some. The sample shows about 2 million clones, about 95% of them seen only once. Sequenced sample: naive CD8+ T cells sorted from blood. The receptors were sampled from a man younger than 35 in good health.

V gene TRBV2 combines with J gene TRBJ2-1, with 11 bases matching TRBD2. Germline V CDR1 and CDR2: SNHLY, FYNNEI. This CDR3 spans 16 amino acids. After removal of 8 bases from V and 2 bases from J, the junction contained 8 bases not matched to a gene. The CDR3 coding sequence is TGTGCCAGCGGGGGGCTAGCGGGAGGAACCTACAATGAGCAGTTCTTC. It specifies CASGGLAGGTYNEQFF.

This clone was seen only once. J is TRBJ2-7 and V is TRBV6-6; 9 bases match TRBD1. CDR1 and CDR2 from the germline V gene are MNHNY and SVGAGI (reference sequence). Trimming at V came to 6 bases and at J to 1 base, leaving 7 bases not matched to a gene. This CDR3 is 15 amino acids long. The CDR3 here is CASSSRDRVSYEQYF. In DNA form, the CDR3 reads TGTGCCAGCAGCTCCCGGGACAGGGTATCCTACGAGCAGTACTTC.

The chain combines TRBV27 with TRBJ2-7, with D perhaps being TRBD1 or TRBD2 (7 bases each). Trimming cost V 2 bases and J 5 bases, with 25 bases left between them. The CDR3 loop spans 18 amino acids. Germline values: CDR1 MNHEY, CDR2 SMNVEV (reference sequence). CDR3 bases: TGTGCCAGCAGTTTAATCGGGGTAGGGGGCGGGAGAATCGACGAGCAGTACTTC. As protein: CASSLIGVGGGRIDEQYF.

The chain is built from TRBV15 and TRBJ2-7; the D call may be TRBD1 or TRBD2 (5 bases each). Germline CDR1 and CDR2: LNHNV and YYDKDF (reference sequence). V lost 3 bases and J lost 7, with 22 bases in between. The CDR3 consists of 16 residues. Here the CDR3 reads CATSSRLGQGPLEQYF. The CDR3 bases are TGTGCCACCAGCAGCCGGTTGGGGCAGGGACCTTTGGAGCAGTACTTC.

CDR3 protein: CASSLSGGANEQYF. Written as DNA, the CDR3 is TGTGCCAGCAGCCTTAGCGGGGGGGCTAACGAGCAGTACTTC. The chain has TRBV9 and TRBJ2-7, with TRBD2 matching over 11 bases. This CDR3 spans 14 amino acids. Germline-derived CDR1 and CDR2 are SGDLS and YYNGEE. V shed 4 bases and J 5 bases; nucleotides not matched to a gene: 5.

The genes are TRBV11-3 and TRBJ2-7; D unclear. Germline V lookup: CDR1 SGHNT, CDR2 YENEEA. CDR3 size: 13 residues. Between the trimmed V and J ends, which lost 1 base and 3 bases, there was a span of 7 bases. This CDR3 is CASSLGLGYEQYF. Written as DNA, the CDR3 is TGTGCCAGCAGCTTAGGATTGGGCTACGAGCAGTACTTC.

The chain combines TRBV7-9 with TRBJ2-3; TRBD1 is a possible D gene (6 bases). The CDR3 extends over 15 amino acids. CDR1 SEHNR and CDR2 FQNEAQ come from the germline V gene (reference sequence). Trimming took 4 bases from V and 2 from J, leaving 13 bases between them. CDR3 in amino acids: CASSYSWGPTDTQYF. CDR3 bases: TGTGCCAGCAGCTATTCTTGGGGGCCCACAGATACGCAGTATTTT.

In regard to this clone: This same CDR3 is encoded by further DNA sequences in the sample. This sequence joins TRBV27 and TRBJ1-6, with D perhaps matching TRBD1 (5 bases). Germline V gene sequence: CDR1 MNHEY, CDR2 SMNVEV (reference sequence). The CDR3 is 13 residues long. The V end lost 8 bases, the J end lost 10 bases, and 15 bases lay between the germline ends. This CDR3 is CASSWGGGSPLHF. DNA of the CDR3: TGTGCCAGCTCGTGGGGGGGAGGATCACCCCTCCACTTT.

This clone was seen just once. CDR3 nucleotides: TGCGCCAGCAGCTTGGACTACCTTGAGGACGAGCAGTACTTC. It specifies CASSLDYLEDEQYF. The V call is TRBV5-1, the J call TRBJ2-7; D ambiguous. The V end lost 0 bases, the J end lost 5 bases, and 12 bases lay between the germline ends. Per the germline V gene, CDR1 is SGHRS and CDR2 is YFSETQ. The CDR3 has 14 residues. The whole variable domain, filled in from reference TRBV5-1 and TRBJ2-7, reads KAGVTQTPRYLIKTRGQQVTLSCSPISGHRSVSWYQQTPGQGLQFLFEYFSETQRNKGNFPGRFSGRQFSNSRSEMNVSTLELGDSALYLCASSLDYLEDEQYFGPGTRLTVT.

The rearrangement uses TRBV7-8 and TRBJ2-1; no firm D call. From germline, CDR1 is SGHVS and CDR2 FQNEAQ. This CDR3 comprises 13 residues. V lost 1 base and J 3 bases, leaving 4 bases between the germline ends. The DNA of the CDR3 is TGTGCCAGCAGCTTAGTAAACTACAATGAGCAGTTCTTC. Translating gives CASSLVNYNEQFF.

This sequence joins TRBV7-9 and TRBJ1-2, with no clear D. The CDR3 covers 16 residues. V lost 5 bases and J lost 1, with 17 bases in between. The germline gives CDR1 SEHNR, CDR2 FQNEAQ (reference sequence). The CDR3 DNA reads TGTGCCAGCAGCCCGAGGTCGTCGTCCGGTAACTATGGCTACACCTTC. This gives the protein CASSPRSSSGNYGYTF.

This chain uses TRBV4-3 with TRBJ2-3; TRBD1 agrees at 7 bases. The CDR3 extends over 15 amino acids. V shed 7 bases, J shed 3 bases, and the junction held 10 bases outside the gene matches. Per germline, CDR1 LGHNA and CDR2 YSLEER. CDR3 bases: TGCGCCAGCACCAAAGACGCAGGGGGAACAGATACGCAGTATTTT. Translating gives CASTKDAGGTDTQYF.

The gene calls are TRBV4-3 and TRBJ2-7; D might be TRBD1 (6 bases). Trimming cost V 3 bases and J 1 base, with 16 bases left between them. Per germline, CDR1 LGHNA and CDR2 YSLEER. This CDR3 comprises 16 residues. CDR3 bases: TGCGCCAGCAGCCACGCTAAGGACAGTACTTCCTACGAGCAGTACTTC. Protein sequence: CASSHAKDSTSYEQYF.

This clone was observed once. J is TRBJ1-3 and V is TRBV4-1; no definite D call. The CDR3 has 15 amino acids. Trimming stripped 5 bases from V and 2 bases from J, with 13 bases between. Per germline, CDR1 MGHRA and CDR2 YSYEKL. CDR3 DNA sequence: TGCGCCAGCAGCACCCTTTCTGGCCCTGGAAACACCATATATTTT. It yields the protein CASSTLSGPGNTIYF.

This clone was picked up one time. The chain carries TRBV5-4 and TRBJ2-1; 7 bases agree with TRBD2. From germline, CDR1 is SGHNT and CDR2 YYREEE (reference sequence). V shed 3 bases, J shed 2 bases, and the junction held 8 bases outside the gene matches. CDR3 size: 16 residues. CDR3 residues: CASSSLAVLPYNEQFF. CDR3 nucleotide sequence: TGTGCCAGCAGCTCTCTAGCGGTCCTGCCCTACAATGAGCAGTTCTTC.

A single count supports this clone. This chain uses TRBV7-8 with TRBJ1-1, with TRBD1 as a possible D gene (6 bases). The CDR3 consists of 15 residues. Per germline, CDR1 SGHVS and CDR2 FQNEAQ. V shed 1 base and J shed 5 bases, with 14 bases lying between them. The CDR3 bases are TGTGCCAGCAGCTTAGGAGTAGGGGGTCGGACTGAAGCTTTCTTT. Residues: CASSLGVGGRTEAFF.

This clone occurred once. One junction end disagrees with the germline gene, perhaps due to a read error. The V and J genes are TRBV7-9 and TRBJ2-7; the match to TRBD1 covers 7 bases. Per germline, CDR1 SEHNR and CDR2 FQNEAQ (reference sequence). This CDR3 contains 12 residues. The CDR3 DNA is TGTGCCAGCAGCCCGTCCCTCGGACAGGACGTATTC. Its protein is CASSPSLGQDVF.

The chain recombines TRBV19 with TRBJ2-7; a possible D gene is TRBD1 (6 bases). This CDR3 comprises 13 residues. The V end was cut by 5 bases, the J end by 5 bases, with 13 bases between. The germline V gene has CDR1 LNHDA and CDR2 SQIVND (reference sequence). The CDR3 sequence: CASSWDTVNEQYF. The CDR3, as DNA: TGTGCCAGTAGTTGGGACACCGTCAACGAGCAGTACTTC.

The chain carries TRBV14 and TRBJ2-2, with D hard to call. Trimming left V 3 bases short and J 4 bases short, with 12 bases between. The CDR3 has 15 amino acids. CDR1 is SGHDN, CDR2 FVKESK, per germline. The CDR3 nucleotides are TGTGCCAGCAGCCACCTTCGACAAAGCACCGGGGAGCTGTTTTTT. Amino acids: CASSHLRQSTGELFF.

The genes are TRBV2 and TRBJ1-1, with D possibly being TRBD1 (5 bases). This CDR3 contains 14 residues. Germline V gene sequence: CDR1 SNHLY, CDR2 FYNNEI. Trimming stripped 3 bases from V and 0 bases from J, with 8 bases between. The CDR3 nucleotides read TGTGCCAGCAGTGATGGCAGGGTGAACACTGAAGCTTTCTTT. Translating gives CASSDGRVNTEAFF.

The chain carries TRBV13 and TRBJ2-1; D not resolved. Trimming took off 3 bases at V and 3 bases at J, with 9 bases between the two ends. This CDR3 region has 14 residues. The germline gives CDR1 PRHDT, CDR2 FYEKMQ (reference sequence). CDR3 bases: TGTGCCAGCAGCTTCATAAACAGCTACAATGAGCAGTTCTTC. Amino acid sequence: CASSFINSYNEQFF.

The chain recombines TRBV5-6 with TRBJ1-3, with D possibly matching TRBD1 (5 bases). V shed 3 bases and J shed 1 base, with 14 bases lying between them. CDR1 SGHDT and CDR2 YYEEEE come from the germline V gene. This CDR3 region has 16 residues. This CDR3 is CASSWGDEGSGNTIYF. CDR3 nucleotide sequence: TGTGCCAGCAGCTGGGGGGATGAAGGGTCTGGAAACACCATATATTTT.

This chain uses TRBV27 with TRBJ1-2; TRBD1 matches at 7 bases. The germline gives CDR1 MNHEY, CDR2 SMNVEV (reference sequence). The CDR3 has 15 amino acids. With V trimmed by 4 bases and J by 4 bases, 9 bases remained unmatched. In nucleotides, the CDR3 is TGTGCCAGCAGTTCAGTGGCTCCAGGGGGCTATGGCTACACCTTC. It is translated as CASSSVAPGGYGYTF.

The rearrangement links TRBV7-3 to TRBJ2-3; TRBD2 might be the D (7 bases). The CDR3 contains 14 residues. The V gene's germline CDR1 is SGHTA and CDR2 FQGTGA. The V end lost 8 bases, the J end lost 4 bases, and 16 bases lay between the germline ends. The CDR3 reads CASASLGGADTQYF. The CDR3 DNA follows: TGTGCCAGCGCTTCCCTAGGGGGGGCAGATACGCAGTATTTT.

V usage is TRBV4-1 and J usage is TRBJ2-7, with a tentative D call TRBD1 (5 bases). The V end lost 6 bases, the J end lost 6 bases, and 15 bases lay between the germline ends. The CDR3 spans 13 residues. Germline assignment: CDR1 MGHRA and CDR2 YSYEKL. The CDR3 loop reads CASRLSTESEQYF. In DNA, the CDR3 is TGCGCCAGCAGACTATCGACAGAGAGCGAGCAGTACTTC.